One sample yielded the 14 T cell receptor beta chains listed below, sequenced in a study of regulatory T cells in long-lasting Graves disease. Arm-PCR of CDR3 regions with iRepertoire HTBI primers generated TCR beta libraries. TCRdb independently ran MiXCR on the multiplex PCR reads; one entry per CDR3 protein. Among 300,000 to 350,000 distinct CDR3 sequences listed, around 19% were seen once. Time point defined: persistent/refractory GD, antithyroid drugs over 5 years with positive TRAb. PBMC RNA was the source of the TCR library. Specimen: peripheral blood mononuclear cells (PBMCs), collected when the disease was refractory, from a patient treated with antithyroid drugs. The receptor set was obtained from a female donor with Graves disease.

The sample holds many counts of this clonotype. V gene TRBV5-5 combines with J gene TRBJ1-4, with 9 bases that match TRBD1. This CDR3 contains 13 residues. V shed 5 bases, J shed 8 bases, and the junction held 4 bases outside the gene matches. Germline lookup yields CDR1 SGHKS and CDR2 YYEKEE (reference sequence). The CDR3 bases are TGTGCCAGCAGTTGGGACAGGGACGAAAAACTGTTTTTT. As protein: CASSWDRDEKLFF.

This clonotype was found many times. CDR3 in DNA: TGTGCCAGCGGCAGGGACTATAATTCACCCCTCCACTTT. Translated: CASGRDYNSPLHF. The V gene is TRBV2, the J gene TRBJ1-6, with a weak D call TRBD1 (5 bases). The germline V gene has CDR1 SNHLY and CDR2 FYNNEI. Trimming left V 8 bases short and J 3 bases short, with 8 bases between. CDR3 size: 13 residues.

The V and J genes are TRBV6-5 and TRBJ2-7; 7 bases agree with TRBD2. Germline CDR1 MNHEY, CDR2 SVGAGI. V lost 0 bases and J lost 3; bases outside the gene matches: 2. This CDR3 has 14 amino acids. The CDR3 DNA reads TGTGCCAGCAGTTACTCCCAGCGGGGCTACGAGCAGTACTTC. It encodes CASSYSQRGYEQYF.

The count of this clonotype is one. CDR3 loop: CASSPLEFGLNRGEQFF. The CDR3 bases are TGTGCCAGCAGTCCTCTCGAATTCGGGCTAAACCGTGGGGAGCAGTTCTTC. This sequence joins TRBV12-3 or TRBV12-4 and TRBJ2-1, with D uncertain. CDR3 size: 17 residues. V was clipped by 5 bases and J by 10 bases, with 27 bases between them.

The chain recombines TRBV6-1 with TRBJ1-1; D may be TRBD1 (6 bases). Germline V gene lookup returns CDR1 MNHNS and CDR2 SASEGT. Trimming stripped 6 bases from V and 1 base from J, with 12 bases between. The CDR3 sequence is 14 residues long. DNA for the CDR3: TGTGCCAGCAGCCGAGGGGGAGCGAACACTGAAGCTTTCTTT. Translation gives CASSRGGANTEAFF.

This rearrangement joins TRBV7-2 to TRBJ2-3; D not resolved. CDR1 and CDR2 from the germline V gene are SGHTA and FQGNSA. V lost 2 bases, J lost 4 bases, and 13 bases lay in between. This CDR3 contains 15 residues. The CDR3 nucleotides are TGTGCCAGCAGCTTAACTGGAGTCGCCCCAGATACGCAGTATTTT. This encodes CASSLTGVAPDTQYF.

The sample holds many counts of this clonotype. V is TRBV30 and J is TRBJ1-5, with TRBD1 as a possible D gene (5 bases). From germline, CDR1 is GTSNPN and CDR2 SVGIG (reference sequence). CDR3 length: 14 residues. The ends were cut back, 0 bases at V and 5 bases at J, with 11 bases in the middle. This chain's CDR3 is CAWSVSGTHQPQHF. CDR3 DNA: TGTGCCTGGAGTGTATCAGGGACGCATCAGCCCCAGCATTTT.

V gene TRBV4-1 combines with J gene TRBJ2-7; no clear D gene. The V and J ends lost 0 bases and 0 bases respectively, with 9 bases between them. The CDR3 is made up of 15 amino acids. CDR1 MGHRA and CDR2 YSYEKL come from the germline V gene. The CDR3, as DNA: TGCGCCAGCAGCCAAGATTCCCACAGCTCCTACGAGCAGTACTTC. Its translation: CASSQDSHSSYEQYF.

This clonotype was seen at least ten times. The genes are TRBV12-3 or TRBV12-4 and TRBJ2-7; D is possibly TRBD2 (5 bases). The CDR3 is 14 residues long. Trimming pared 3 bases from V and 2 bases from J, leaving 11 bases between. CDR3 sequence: CASSFTHGAYEQYF. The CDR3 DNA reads TGTGCCAGCAGTTTCACCCACGGGGCCTACGAGCAGTACTTC.

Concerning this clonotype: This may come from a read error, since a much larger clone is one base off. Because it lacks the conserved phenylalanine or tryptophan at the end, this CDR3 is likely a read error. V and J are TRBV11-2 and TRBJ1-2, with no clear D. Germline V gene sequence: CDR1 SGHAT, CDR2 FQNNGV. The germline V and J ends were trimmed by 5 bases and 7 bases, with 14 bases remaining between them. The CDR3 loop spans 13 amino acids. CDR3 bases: TGTGCCAGCAGCCTCCAAACCCGGGGTGGCTACACCTCC. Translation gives CASSLQTRGGYTS.

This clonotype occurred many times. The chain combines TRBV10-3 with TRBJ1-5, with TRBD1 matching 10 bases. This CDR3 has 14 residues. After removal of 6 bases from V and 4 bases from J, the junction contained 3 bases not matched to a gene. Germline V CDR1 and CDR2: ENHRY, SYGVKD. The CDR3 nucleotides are TGTGCCATCAGGGGGGACAGGGGAAATCAGCCCCAGCATTTT. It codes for CAIRGDRGNQPQHF.

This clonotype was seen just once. The CDR3 DNA reads as TGTGCCAGCAGTGAAACGGGACAGGGCGCCGGGGGGCAGTACTTC. This gives the protein CASSETGQGAGGQYF. This rearrangement joins TRBV6-2 or TRBV6-3 to TRBJ2-7, with 9 bases lining up with TRBD1. The CDR3 has 15 amino acids. The V gene end was trimmed by 5 bases and the J gene end by 9 bases; junction bases not matched to a gene: 14. The germline V gene encodes CDR1 MNHEY and CDR2 SVGEGT.

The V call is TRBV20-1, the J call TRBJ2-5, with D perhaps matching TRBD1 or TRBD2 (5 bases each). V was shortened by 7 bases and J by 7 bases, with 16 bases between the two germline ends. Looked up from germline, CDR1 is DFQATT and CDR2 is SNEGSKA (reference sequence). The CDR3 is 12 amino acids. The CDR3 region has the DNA TGCAGTGTACAGGACACGCGGGCGACCCAGTACTTC. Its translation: CSVQDTRATQYF.

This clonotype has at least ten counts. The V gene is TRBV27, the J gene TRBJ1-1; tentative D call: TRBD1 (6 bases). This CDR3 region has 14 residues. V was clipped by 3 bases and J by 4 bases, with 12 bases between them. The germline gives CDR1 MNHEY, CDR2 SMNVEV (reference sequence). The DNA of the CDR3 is TGTGCCAGCAGTTTCCAGAGGGGGTCCACTGAAGCTTTCTTT. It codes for CASSFQRGSTEAFF.